These T cell receptor beta chains were read from a single sample in a study of blood T cell repertoires in COVID-19. Method: immunoSEQ multiplex PCR; TCRdb's copy keeps in-frame clones and lacks some. The data contain over 45,000 clones, about 76% of them singletons. The sequenced sample consisted of peripheral blood. Receptors were obtained from a woman of 80 years or more with active or convalescent COVID-19. Each CDR3 is given with its conserved first and last residue. Fields, in order: J gene, D gene, clone size, V gene, CDR3 length, CDR3 DNA, CDR3 protein. D genes are given only for firm matches. For some rows the clone size is stated as once, few or many, or as a class when expanded; others skip it.

TRBJ2-2,.,few,TRBV11-2,14,TGTGCCAGCAGCTTACTACAGGACACCGGGGAGCTGTTTTTT,CASSLLQDTGELFF
TRBJ1-1,.,.,TRBV6-6,13,TGTGCCAGCAGTTTCCCTCCGTCCACTGAAGCTTTCTTT,CASSFPPSTEAFF
TRBJ1-6,TRBD1,few,TRBV5-6,15,TGTGCCAGCAGCTTGGGGCGGGACAGGGGTTCACCCCTCCACTTT,CASSLGRDRGSPLHF
TRBJ2-5,TRBD1,.,TRBV19,14,TGTGCCAGTAGTCCAGGACAGGGACAAGAGACCCAGTACTTC,CASSPGQGQETQYF
TRBJ2-1,TRBD2,.,TRBV5-5,15,TGTGCCAGCAGCAGACCTAGCGGGGGGGCTCGTGAGCAGTTCTTC,CASSRPSGGAREQFF
TRBJ1-2,TRBD1,once,TRBV28,17,TGTGCCAGCAGTCGCATAACGTCACAGGGGTTCTCGAATGGCTACACCTTC,CASSRITSQGFSNGYTF
TRBJ2-3,TRBD2,.,TRBV7-8,16,TGTGCCAGCAGCGCGCTAGCGGGGGGGGTCACAGATACGCAGTATTTT,CASSALAGGVTDTQYF
TRBJ1-1,.,.,TRBV11-2,12,TGTGCCAGCAGCCTAACGGACAGAGAAGCTTTCTTT,CASSLTDREAFF
TRBJ2-2,.,medium-sized,TRBV21-1,15,TGTGCCAGCGTGGACCGGCGAGGGTACACCGGGGAGCTGTTTTTT,CASVDRRGYTGELFF
TRBJ1-5,.,once,TRBV5-1,15,TGCGCCAGCAGCCCTGACACCAATAGCAATCAGCCCCAGCATTTT,CASSPDTNSNQPQHF
TRBJ1-5,.,.,TRBV21-1,16,TGTGCCAGCAGCAGAAGACAGGGGGTTCATCATCAGCCCCAGCATTTT,CASSRRQGVHHQPQHF
TRBJ2-7,.,.,TRBV7-9,12,TGTGCCAGCAGGTGGGCAGACTACGAGCAGTACTTC,CASRWADYEQYF
TRBJ2-7,.,.,TRBV14,12,TGTGCCAGCAGCGTAAATACCTACGAGCAGTACTTC,CASSVNTYEQYF
TRBJ2-3,.,.,TRBV6-6,15,TGTGCCAGCAGTTACAGGTGGGGGGGCCTGGATACGCAGTATTTT,CASSYRWGGLDTQYF
TRBJ1-1,TRBD1,few,TRBV11-1,13,TGTGCCAGCAGCTTAGACAGGGGCGCTGAAGCTTTCTTT,CASSLDRGAEAFF
TRBJ2-3,TRBD2,.,TRBV20-1,17,TGCAGTGCTAGTCCCGTCGGCCTAGCGGGGGTCACAGATACGCAGTATTTT,CSASPVGLAGVTDTQYF
TRBJ2-7,TRBD2,.,TRBV4-2,17,TGTGCCAGCAGCCAGGAACTAGCGGGGGGAAGCTCCTACGAGCAGTACTTC,CASSQELAGGSSYEQYF
TRBJ2-3,TRBD2,few,TRBV5-4,17,TGTGCCAGCAGCTCGTTAGCGGGGGGTATAACACCTAATACGCAGTATTTT,CASSSLAGGITPNTQYF
TRBJ2-1,.,.,TRBV5-4,16,TGTGCCAGCAGCTTGGGGGGGGGCGGGGCCTACAATGAGCAGTTCTTC,CASSLGGGGAYNEQFF
TRBJ1-1,.,.,TRBV5-8,11,TGTGCCAGCCCTGGCGGCACTGAAGCTTTCTTT,CASPGGTEAFF
TRBJ1-2,.,.,TRBV28,15,TGTGCCAGCAGTTTAACAGCAGGGCTTAACTATGGCTACACCTTC,CASSLTAGLNYGYTF
TRBJ1-3,TRBD1,.,TRBV10-3,14,TGTGCCATCACCCTGGACAGGGCTGGAAACACCATATATTTT,CAITLDRAGNTIYF
TRBJ2-3,TRBD2,.,TRBV5-1,15,TGCGCCAGCACCCTTAGCGGGGGGGGCACAGATACGCAGTATTTT,CASTLSGGGTDTQYF
TRBJ1-5,.,.,TRBV28,14,TGTGCCAGCAGTCTGGGGGCGTTCAATCAGCCCCAGCATTTT,CASSLGAFNQPQHF
TRBJ1-1,.,.,TRBV10-3,12,TGTGCCATCAGTGGAGGGAACACTGAAGCTTTCTTT,CAISGGNTEAFF
TRBJ2-3,TRBD2,.,TRBV6-5,15,TGTGCCAGCAGAGCACAGCGGGGGGGCACAGATACGCAGTATTTT,CASRAQRGGTDTQYF
TRBJ1-3,TRBD1,.,TRBV4-3,18,TGCGCCAGCAGCCAAGGCGTTGTGACAGGGCCCTCTGGAAACACCATATATTTT,CASSQGVVTGPSGNTIYF
TRBJ1-1,.,.,TRBV9,13,TGTGCCAGCTCCGGGAGCTTGAACACTGAAGCTTTCTTT,CASSGSLNTEAFF
TRBJ2-7,TRBD1,.,TRBV28,13,TGTGCCAGCAGACGACAGGGGAACTACGAGCAGTACTTC,CASRRQGNYEQYF
TRBJ2-2,TRBD2,.,TRBV7-3,17,TGTGCCAGCACCCCTCCGGGGGTTAGCGGGGGTGGCGGGGAGCTGTTTTTT,CASTPPGVSGGGGELFF
TRBJ1-5,.,.,TRBV24-1,14,TGTGCCACCAGTGGGAGGACTAGCAATCAGCCCCAGCATTTT,CATSGRTSNQPQHF
TRBJ1-2,.,.,TRBV3-1/TRBV3-2,11,TGTGCCAGCAGCACAGTGGGTGGCTACACCTTC,CASSTVGGYTF